This T cell receptor beta chain is from a study of T cells in Graves' hyperthyroidism and ophthalmopathy. Study in general: Peripheral blood was acquired at first diagnosis, ahead of any therapy whatsoever.

Reasons for excluding patients were uncontrolled infection, other autoimmune disease, pregnancy or lactation. Diagnostic decisions used clinical symptoms, serum thyroxine and TRAb, thyroid ultrasound and orbital computed tomography. Note on this clonotype: The antigen is unknown.

The investigators amplified TCR beta CDR3 regions from RNA transcripts. First-round RT-PCR targeting the TCR CDR3 was performed with the HTBI primer set. Using its own MiXCR run on the multiplex PCR reads, TCRdb lists one record per CDR3 protein. The sample contains 85,000 to 110,000 distinct CDR3 sequences, over 45% of which appear only once. Study-wide points: In simple terms, a model built on 13 V-J features told ophthalmopathy apart from stable hyperthyroidism.

The sample comprised blood. This TCR derives from a middle-aged man with Graves' hyperthyroidism.

The CDR3 DNA follows: TGTGCCTGGAGTGCGTCAGGGGGTGGGTCTGGGGCCAACGTCCTGACTTTC. Translating it yields CAWSASGGGSGANVLTF. This sequence joins TRBV30 and TRBJ2-6; 7 bases align to TRBD1. Germline CDR1 is GTSNPN and CDR2 is SVGIG (reference sequence). The CDR3 is 17 residues long. V shed 1 base, J shed 1 base, and the junction held 7 bases outside the gene matches.